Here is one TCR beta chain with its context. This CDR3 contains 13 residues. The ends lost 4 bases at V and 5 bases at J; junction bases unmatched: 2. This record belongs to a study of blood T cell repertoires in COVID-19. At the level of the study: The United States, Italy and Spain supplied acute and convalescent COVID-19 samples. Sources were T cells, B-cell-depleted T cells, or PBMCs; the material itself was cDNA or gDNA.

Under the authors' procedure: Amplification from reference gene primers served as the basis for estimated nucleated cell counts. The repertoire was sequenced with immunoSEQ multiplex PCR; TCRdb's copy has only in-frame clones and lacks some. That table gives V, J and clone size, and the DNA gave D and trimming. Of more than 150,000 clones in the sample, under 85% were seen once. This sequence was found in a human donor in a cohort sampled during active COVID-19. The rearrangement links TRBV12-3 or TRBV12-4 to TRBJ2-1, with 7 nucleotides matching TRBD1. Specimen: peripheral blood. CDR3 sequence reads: CASSWGTDNEQFF. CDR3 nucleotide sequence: TGTGCCAGCAGTTGGGGGACAGACAATGAGCAGTTCTTC.